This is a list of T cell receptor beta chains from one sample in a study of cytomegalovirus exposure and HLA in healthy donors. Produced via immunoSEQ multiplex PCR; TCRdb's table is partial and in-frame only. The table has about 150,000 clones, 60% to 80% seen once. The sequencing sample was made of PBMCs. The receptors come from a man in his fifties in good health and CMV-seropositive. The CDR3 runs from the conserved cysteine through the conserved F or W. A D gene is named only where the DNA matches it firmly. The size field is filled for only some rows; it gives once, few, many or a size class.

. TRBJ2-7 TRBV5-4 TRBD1 CASSSKDRGYEQYF TGTGCCAGCAGCTCGAAGGACAGGGGTTACGAGCAGTACTTC
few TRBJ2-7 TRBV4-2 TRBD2 CASSHVTSGANYEQYF TGTGCCAGCAGCCATGTCACTAGCGGCGCTAACTACGAGCAGTACTTC
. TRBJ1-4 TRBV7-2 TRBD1 CASSLGQGLGEKLFF TGTGCCAGCAGCTTGGGACAGGGTCTTGGGGAAAAACTGTTTTTT
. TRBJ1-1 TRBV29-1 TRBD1 CSSGGLQGVGEAFF TGCAGCTCTGGGGGCCTACAGGGGGTTGGTGAAGCTTTCTTT
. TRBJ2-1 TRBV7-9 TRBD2 CASSAWASGTYNEQFF TGTGCCAGCAGCGCCTGGGCTAGCGGTACTTACAATGAGCAGTTCTTC
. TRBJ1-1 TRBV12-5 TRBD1 CASLGGSEAFF TGTGCTTCCTTAGGGGGCTCTGAAGCTTTCTTT
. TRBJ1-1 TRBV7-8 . CASSLGFGVDTEAFF TGTGCCAGCAGCTTAGGATTCGGGGTAGACACTGAAGCTTTCTTT
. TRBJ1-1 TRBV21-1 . CASSKTQGMNTEAFF TGTGCCAGCAGCAAGACTCAGGGGATGAACACTGAAGCTTTCTTT
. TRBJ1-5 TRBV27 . CASSRQGQPQHF TGTGCCAGCAGTCGCCAGGGTCAGCCCCAGCATTTT
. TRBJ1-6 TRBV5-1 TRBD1 CASSPKGANSPLHF TGCGCCAGCAGCCCGAAGGGGGCAAATTCACCCCTCCACTTT
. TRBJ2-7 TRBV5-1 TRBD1 CASRLGQGAGEQYF TGCGCCAGCAGATTAGGACAGGGGGCCGGCGAGCAGTACTTC
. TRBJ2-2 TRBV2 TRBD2 CASSGELAGPKELFF TGTGCCAGCAGTGGGGAACTAGCGGGACCAAAGGAGCTGTTTTTT
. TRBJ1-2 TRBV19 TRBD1 CASRRQGGYTF TGTGCCAGTAGGCGACAGGGCGGCTACACCTTC
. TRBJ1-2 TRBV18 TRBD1 CASSPSRDRGQVDYGYTF TGTGCCAGCTCACCTAGTCGGGACAGGGGGCAAGTAGACTATGGCTACACCTTC
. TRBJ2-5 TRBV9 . CASSVDYSSDRPARETQYF TGTGCCAGCAGCGTAGATTATAGCTCTGACAGACCCGCTCGGGAGACCCAGTACTTC
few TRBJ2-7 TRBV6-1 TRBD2 CASSPGGATSYEQYF TGTGCCAGCAGCCCCGGGGGGGCGACCTCCTACGAGCAGTACTTC
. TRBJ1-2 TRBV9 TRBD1 CASSLGQGYGYGYTF TGTGCCAGCAGCTTGGGACAGGGATATGGATATGGCTACACCTTC
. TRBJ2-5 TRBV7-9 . CASSSPGRQETQYF TGTGCCAGCAGCTCGCCGGGGAGACAAGAGACCCAGTACTTC
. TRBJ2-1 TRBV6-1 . CASSERRSGLNEQFF TGTGCCAGCAGTGAAAGGCGTAGCGGCCTCAATGAGCAGTTCTTC
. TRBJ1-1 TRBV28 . CASRGGSGRAKAEAFF TGTGCCAGCAGGGGGGGGTCAGGCAGGGCGAAGGCTGAAGCTTTCTTT
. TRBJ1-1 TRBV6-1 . CASSVRAEAFF TGTGCCAGCAGCGTCCGCGCTGAAGCTTTCTTT
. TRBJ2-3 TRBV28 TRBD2 CASSLLAGGTDTQYF TGTGCCAGCAGTTTACTAGCGGGAGGTACAGATACGCAGTATTTT
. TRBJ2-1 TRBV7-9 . CSSSALGGFNEQFF TGTTCCAGCAGCGCCCTAGGGGGATTCAATGAGCAGTTCTTC
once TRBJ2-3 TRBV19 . CASSMARIDTQYF TGTGCCAGTAGTATGGCCCGAATAGATACGCAGTATTTT
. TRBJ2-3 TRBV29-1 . CSVGRDTSNTQYF TGCAGCGTTGGTCGGGACACCTCGAATACGCAGTATTTT
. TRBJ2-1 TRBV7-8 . CASSLTSYGKDSYNEQFF TGTGCCAGCAGCTTAACGTCTTACGGGAAGGATTCCTACAATGAGCAGTTCTTC
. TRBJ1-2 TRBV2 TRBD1 CASSYRGANYGYTF TGTGCCAGCAGTTACAGGGGGGCTAACTATGGCTACACCTTC
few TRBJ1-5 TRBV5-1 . CASSLVGGWQPQHF TGCGCCAGCAGCTTGGTGGGGGGATGGCAGCCCCAGCATTTT
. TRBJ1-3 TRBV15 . CATSRDTSGNTIYF TGTGCCACCAGCAGGGACACCTCTGGAAACACCATATATTTT
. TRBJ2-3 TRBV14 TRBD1 CASSQLMAGGQTDTQYF TGTGCCAGCAGCCAACTGATGGCAGGGGGCCAAACAGATACGCAGTATTTT
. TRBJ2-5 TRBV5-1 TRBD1 CASGLGQPQETQYF TGCGCCAGCGGTTTGGGACAGCCCCAAGAGACCCAGTACTTC
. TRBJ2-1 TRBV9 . CASTRGGGSYNEQFF TGTGCCAGCACCCGCGGGGGCGGGTCCTACAATGAGCAGTTCTTC
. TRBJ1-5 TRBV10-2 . CASSGTLRGNQPQHF TGCGCCAGCAGTGGGACACTCCGGGGCAATCAGCCCCAGCATTTT
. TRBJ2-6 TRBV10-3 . CAISRATGANVLTF TGTGCCATCAGTCGAGCTACTGGGGCCAACGTCCTGACTTTC
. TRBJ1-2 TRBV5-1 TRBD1 CASSLVVGDRGNGYTF TGCGCCAGCAGCTTGGTCGTTGGGGACAGGGGGAATGGCTACACCTTC
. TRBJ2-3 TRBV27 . CASSLRDGTPTDTQYF TGTGCCAGCAGTTTGCGGGACGGAACCCCCACAGATACGCAGTATTTT
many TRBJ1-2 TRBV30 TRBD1 CAWSKTGPNYGYTF TGTGCCTGGAGTAAGACAGGGCCCAACTATGGCTACACCTTC
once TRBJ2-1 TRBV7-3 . CASSPALSSYNEQFF TGTGCCAGCAGCCCCGCATTGAGCTCCTACAATGAGCAGTTCTTC
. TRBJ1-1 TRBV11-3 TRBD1 CASSRDRVDTEAFF TGTGCCAGCAGCCGGGACAGAGTGGACACTGAAGCTTTCTTT
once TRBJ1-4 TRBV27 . CASSLASRTTNEKLFF TGTGCCAGCAGTTTGGCCTCACGCACAACTAATGAAAAACTGTTTTTT
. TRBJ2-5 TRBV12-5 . CASGFTAYGGETQYF TGTGCTAGTGGTTTCACGGCGTACGGGGGAGAGACCCAGTACTTC
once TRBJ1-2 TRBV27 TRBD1 CASSLFGTGGGGYTF TGTGCCAGCAGTTTATTTGGGACAGGGGGTGGTGGCTACACCTTC
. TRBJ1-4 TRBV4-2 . CASSQVGTTEEKLFF TGTGCCAGCAGCCAAGTCGGGACAACGGAGGAAAAACTGTTTTTT